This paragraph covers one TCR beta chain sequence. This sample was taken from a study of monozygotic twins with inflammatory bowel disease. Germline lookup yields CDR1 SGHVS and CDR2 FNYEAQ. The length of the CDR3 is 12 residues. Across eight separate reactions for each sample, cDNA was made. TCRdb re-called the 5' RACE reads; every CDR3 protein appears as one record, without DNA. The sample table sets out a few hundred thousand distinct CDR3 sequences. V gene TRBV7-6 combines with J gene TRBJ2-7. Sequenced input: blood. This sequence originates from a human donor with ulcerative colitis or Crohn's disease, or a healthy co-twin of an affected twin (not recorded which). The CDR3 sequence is CASSLVNNEQYF.